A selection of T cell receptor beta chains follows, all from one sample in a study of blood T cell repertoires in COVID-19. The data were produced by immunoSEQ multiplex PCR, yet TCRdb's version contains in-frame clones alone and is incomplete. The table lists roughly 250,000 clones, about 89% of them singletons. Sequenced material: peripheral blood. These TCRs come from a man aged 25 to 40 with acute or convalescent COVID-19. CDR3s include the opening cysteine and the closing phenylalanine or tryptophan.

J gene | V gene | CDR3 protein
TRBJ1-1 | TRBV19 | CASSIGAGENTEAFF
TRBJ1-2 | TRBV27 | CASSLSGRGYGYTF
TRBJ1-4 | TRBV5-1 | CASSYGQGVTNEKLFF
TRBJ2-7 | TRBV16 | CASSQAGQGYEQYF
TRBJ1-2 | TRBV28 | CASRTEGRANYGYTF
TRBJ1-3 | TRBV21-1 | CASSPPRVPCSQDTIYF
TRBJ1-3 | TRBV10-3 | CATGTWNSGNTIYF
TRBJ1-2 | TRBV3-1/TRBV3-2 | CASSLRGTYGYTF
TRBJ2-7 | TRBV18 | CASSHIGGGTYEQYF
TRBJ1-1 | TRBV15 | CATDRWGVVNTEAFF
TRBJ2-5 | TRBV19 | CASPYQGAETQYF
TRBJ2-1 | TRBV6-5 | CASSRGLAGGNEQFF
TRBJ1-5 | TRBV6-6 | CASSRNPGQGLNQPQHF